The entry below gives a single T cell receptor (beta chain) sequence along with its context. Its antigen is not known. The sample comes from a study of CD8+ T cells in alopecia areata. Study results and caveats: Tofacitinib significantly reduced both scalp clonality and expanded CD8+ clones among the top 100.

Treatment meaning: oral pan-JAK inhibitor, 5-10 mg twice daily. Extracted RNA was reverse transcribed, and the resulting cDNA served as sequencing template. Assay: immunoSEQ multiplex PCR; the TCRdb copy retains only in-frame clones and omits some. The data show 180,000 or so clones, roughly 60% seen once. V was trimmed by 5 bases and J by 7 bases, leaving 20 bases between them. The germline V gene has CDR1 GTSNPN and CDR2 SVGIG (reference sequence). This CDR3 spans 15 amino acids. The source material was CD4+ T cells sorted from blood, sampled at approximately week 56, from a patient treated with tofacitinib. The clonotype originates from a human donor with alopecia areata. This chain joins TRBV30 and TRBJ1-4, with D tentatively TRBD1 (6 bases). The CDR3 here is CAWDSSRGGGEKLFF. For the CDR3, the DNA is TGTGCCTGGGACTCGTCCCGAGGGGGTGGTGAAAAACTGTTTTTT.